This T cell receptor beta chain was identified during a study of blood T cells in healthy people across ages. Study-level background: Per every two T cells, about one barcoded beta molecule was captured by template switching.

The donors, all healthy, were Caucasians living in Russia, aged about 6 to 95. Every donor provided roughly 10 milliliters of peripheral blood. Each sample yielded at least 5.5 micrograms of PBMC total RNA. CDR1 is MNHEY, CDR2 SVGAGI, per germline. CDR3 length equals 13 residues. Trimming stripped 7 bases from V and 3 bases from J, with 13 bases between. Alongside a J-beta primer mix, a sample-barcoded 5' primer served in a second PCR lasting roughly 6 to 11 cycles. Using its own MiXCR run on the 5' RACE reads, TCRdb lists one record per CDR3 protein. The data hold roughly 1,800,000 distinct CDR3 sequences, with roughly 50% observed a single time.

This clonotype was obtained from a woman aged 40-49 years in good health. The V and J genes are TRBV6-5 and TRBJ2-7; tentative D call: TRBD1 (6 bases). Sequenced input: blood. Here the CDR3 reads CASKRTDFYEQYF. The CDR3 DNA reads TGTGCCAGCAAAAGGACAGACTTCTACGAGCAGTACTTC.